Each of the 10 T cell receptor beta chains below was sequenced from the same sample in a study of molecular identifiers for immune sequencing clone quantification. TCRdb reprocessed the PCR reads with MiXCR, giving one entry per CDR3 protein. This table holds under 600,000 distinct CDR3 sequences, over 20% found once. The sample consisted of naive CD8+ T cells from blood, with Jurkat cell RNA spiked in. The subset was: FACS-sorted CD8+CD4-CCR7+CD45RA+ naive T cells. These receptor sequences come from a human donor in good health. Some libraries in this study had Jurkat cell RNA spiked in.

The table lists this clonotype with many counts. The chain has TRBV29-1 and TRBJ2-3, with 8 bases lining up with TRBD1. With 1 base clipped from V and 0 bases from J, the junction kept 3 bases outside the gene matches. CDR1 is SQVTM and CDR2 is ANQGSEA in the germline V gene. CDR3 length: 15 amino acids. The DNA of the CDR3 is TGCAGCGTTGAAGTCTGGGACAGGAGCACAGATACGCAGTATTTT. Translated: CSVEVWDRSTDTQYF.

This clonotype was observed at least ten times. The chain uses TRBV20-1 and TRBJ2-3; maybe TRBD2 (5 bases). V was cut by 1 base and J by 0 bases, with 11 bases left in between. This CDR3 is 15 amino acids long. CDR1 is DFQATT, CDR2 SNEGSKA, per germline (reference sequence). For the CDR3, the DNA is TGCAGTGCTAGAGGTTCGGAGGTTAGCACAGATACGCAGTATTTT. Translation: CSARGSEVSTDTQYF.

With regard to this clonotype: A much bigger clone sits one base away, suggesting this may be a read error. CDR3 DNA: TGTGCCAGTAGTATAACCCAGGGCTACGAGCAGTACTTC. Its protein product is CASSITQGYEQYF. This chain links TRBV19 with TRBJ2-7; maybe TRBD1 (5 bases). The CDR3 runs to 13 residues. The germline V gene has CDR1 LNHDA and CDR2 SQIVND (reference sequence). Trimming pared 2 bases from V and 3 bases from J, leaving 8 bases between.

This chain connects TRBV6-5 to TRBJ2-2; TRBD1 matches 9 bases. The CDR3 loop spans 16 amino acids. Per the germline V gene, CDR1 is MNHEY and CDR2 is SVGAGI. Losses at the gene ends were 8 bases for V and 5 bases for J; bases not matched to a gene: 12. CDR3 in DNA: TGTGCCAGCTCAACTGGGACAGGGTCTCTTACCGGGGAGCTGTTTTTT. This encodes CASSTGTGSLTGELFF.

Turning to this clonotype: A much larger clone sits a single nucleotide away, making a read error possible. The CDR3 is CASRPRDGETRYF. For the CDR3, the DNA is TGTGCCAGCAGACCGAGGGACGGGGAGACCCGGTACTTC. V and J are TRBV12-3 or TRBV12-4 and TRBJ2-5, with D possibly being TRBD1 or TRBD2 (5 bases each). This CDR3 has 13 residues.

This clonotype was found a few times. The chain links TRBV27 to TRBJ1-1, with 7 bases identical to TRBD1. CDR3 length: 14 amino acids. CDR1 and CDR2 (germline): MNHEY, SMNVEV (reference sequence). The ends lost 2 bases at V and 5 bases at J; junction bases unmatched: 5. The CDR3: CASSLDSRGTEAFF. The CDR3 coding sequence is TGTGCCAGCAGTTTAGATTCCAGGGGGACTGAAGCTTTCTTT.

This chain connects TRBV9 to TRBJ1-1; TRBD1 might be the D (5 bases). V was trimmed by 4 bases and J by 6 bases, leaving 13 bases between them. This CDR3 spans 13 amino acids. The germline CDR1 and CDR2 sequences are SGDLS and YYNGEE. CDR3 protein: CASSPGTLAEAFF. The CDR3 DNA is TGTGCCAGCAGCCCCGGGACCCTTGCTGAAGCTTTCTTT.

This chain connects TRBV6-5 to TRBJ2-1, with 8 nucleotides matching TRBD1. This CDR3 is 14 amino acids long. V dropped 2 bases and J dropped 6; count of bases not matched to a gene: 3. Germline V gene sequence: CDR1 MNHEY, CDR2 SVGAGI. The CDR3: CASSYTDRGNEQFF. CDR3 bases: TGTGCCAGCAGTTACACCGACAGGGGCAATGAGCAGTTCTTC.

This clonotype showed up just a few times. The chain combines TRBV27 with TRBJ2-3; no clear D gene. V gave up 7 bases and J gave up 6 bases, with 5 bases separating them. This CDR3 region has 10 residues. CDR1 and CDR2 (germline): MNHEY, SMNVEV (reference sequence). DNA for the CDR3: TGTGCCAGCATAATGGATACGCAGTATTTT. Its translation: CASIMDTQYF.

The chain has TRBV19 and TRBJ2-7; the D gene is possibly TRBD1 (8 bases). The CDR3 extends over 14 amino acids. V lost 3 bases and J 2 bases, leaving 11 bases between the germline ends. CDR1 is LNHDA, CDR2 SQIVND, per germline (reference sequence). The CDR3 is CASSITGGAYEQYF. Written as DNA, the CDR3 is TGTGCCAGTAGTATTACAGGGGGGGCCTACGAGCAGTACTTC.